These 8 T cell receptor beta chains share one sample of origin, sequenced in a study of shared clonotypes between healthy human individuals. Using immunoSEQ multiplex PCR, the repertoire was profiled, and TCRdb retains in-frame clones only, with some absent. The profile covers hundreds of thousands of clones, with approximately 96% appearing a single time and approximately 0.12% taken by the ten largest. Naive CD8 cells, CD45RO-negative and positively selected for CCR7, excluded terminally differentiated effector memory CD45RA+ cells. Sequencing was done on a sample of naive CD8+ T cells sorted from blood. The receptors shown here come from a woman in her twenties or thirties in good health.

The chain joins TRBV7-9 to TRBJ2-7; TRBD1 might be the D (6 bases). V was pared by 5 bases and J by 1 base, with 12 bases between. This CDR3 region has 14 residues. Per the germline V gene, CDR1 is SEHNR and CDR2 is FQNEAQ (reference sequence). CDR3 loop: CASSAEQGSYEQYF. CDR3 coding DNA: TGTGCCAGCAGCGCGGAACAGGGTTCCTACGAGCAGTACTTC.

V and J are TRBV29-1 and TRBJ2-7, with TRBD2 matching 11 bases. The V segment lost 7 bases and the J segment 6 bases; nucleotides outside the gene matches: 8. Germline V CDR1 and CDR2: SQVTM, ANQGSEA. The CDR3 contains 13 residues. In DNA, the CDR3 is TGCAGCGCCACACTAGCGGGAGTCTCCGAGCAGTACTTC. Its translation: CSATLAGVSEQYF.

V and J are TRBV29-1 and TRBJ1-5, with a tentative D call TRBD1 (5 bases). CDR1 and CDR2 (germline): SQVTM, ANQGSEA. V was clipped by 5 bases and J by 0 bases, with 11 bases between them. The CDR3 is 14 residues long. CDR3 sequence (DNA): TGCAGCGTTCAGACAGAAAATAGCAATCAGCCCCAGCATTTT. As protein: CSVQTENSNQPQHF. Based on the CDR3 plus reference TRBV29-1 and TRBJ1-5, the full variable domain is SAVISQKPSRDICQRGTSLTIQCQVDSQVTMMFWYRQQPGQSLTLIATANQGSEATYESGFVIDKFPISRPNLTFSTLTVSNMSPEDSSIYLCSVQTENSNQPQHFGDGTRLSIL.

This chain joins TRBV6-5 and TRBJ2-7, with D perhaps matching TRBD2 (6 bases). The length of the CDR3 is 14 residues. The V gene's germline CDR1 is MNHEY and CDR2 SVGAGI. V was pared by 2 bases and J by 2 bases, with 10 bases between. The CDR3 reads CASSYVPSAYEQYF. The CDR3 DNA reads TGTGCCAGCAGTTACGTGCCTAGCGCCTACGAGCAGTACTTC.

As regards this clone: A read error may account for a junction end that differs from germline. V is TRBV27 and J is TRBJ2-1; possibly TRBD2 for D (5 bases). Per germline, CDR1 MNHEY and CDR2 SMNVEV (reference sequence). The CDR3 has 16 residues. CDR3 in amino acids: CASSLSVGVAGNEQFF. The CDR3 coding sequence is TGTGCCAGCAGTCTATCGGTCGGGGTGGCAGGTAATGAGCAGTTCTTC.

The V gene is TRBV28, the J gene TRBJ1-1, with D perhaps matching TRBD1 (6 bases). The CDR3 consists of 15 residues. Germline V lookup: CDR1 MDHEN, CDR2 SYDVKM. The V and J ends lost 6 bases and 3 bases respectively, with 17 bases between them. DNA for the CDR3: TGTGCCAGCAGGCCAACACAGGGAAGATACACTGAAGCTTTCTTT. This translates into CASRPTQGRYTEAFF.

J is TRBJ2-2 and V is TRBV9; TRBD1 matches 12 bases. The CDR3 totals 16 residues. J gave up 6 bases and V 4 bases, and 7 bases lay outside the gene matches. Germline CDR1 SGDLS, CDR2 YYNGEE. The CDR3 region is CASSHPGQGAPGELFF. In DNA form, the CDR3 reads TGTGCCAGCAGCCATCCGGGACAGGGGGCCCCCGGGGAGCTGTTTTTT. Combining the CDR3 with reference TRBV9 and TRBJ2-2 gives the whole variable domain DSGVTQTPKHLITATGQRVTLRCSPRSGDLSVYWYQQSLDQGLQFLIQYYNGEERAKGNILERFSAQQFPDLHSELNLSSLELGDSALYFCASSHPGQGAPGELFFGEGSRLTVL.

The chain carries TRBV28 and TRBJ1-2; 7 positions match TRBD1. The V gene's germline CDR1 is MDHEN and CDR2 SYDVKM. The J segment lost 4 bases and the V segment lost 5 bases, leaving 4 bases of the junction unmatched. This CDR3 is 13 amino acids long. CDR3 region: CASSEGQFYGYTF. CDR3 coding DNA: TGTGCCAGCAGTGAGGGACAGTTCTATGGCTACACCTTC.